The 3 T cell receptor beta chains below all came from one sample that was sequenced in a study of cytomegalovirus exposure and HLA in healthy donors. It was with 60 Vbeta and 13 Jbeta primers that the PCR ran. Some clones are missing from TCRdb's copy, which holds only in-frame ones; the method was immunoSEQ multiplex PCR. Altogether around 130,000 clones are present, 8.5% being singletons, with the ten largest covering under 7%. The sample was PBMCs. The source of these receptors is a man between 35 and 55 years old in good health and CMV-seronegative.

The genes are TRBV5-1 and TRBJ1-2; TRBD1 aligns across 7 bases. Per the germline V gene, CDR1 is SGHRS and CDR2 is YFSETQ. The V segment lost 4 bases and the J segment 6 bases; nucleotides outside the gene matches: 24. CDR3 length equals 19 residues. The chain's CDR3 is CASSPGDREVITSPDGYTF. The DNA for the CDR3 is TGCGCCAGCAGCCCCGGCGACAGGGAGGTAATAACCAGTCCGGATGGCTACACCTTC.

This clone was counted a few times. V gene TRBV4-2 combines with J gene TRBJ2-5; 7 positions agree with TRBD1. V shed 2 bases and J 5 bases; nucleotides not matched to a gene: 8. The CDR3 is 15 amino acids. Germline loops: CDR1 LGHNA, CDR2 YNFKEQ. The DNA for the CDR3 is TGTGCCAGCAGCCAAAATAACAGGGGACGGGAGACCCAGTACTTC. Protein: CASSQNNRGRETQYF.

This rearrangement joins TRBV2 to TRBJ2-6, with D perhaps TRBD1 (5 bases). V lost 6 bases, J lost 2 bases, and 14 bases lay in between. Germline V gene sequence: CDR1 SNHLY, CDR2 FYNNEI. CDR3 size: 16 residues. The CDR3 is CASRLQGSAGANVLTF. CDR3 DNA sequence: TGTGCCAGCAGGCTCCAGGGAAGCGCTGGGGCCAACGTCCTGACTTTC.